What follows is one T cell receptor (beta chain) and its context. This CDR3 contains 17 residues. The V and J ends lost 0 bases and 0 bases respectively, with 9 bases between them. Germline loops: CDR1 SGHDN, CDR2 FVKESK. This record belongs to a study of control samples from healthy donors and cancer patients. Sequencing used immunoSEQ multiplex PCR; TCRdb keeps in-frame clones, though not all of them. The sample shows over 10,000 clones, 85% to 95% of them seen only once. This sequence was found in an elderly man with lung cancer. Sample: PBMCs. The chain employs TRBV14 and TRBJ1-6; D possibly corresponds to TRBD1 (5 bases). CDR3 in amino acids: CASSQEAGSSYNSPLHF. In DNA form, the CDR3 reads TGTGCCAGCAGCCAAGAGGCAGGGAGCTCCTATAATTCACCCCTCCACTTT.